This record looks at one TCR beta chain sequence and its context. RNA served as the template for amplifying TCR beta CDR3 regions. HTBI primers primed a first-round RT-PCR, and a second-round multiplex PCR followed. TCRdb reprocessed the multiplex PCR reads via MiXCR and lists one record per CDR3 protein. The sample lists some 410,000 distinct CDR3 sequences, roughly 20% occurring once. The data are from a study of Graves' ophthalmopathy and Graves' hyperthyroidism. The germline gives CDR1 MDHEN, CDR2 SYDVKM. V was trimmed by 3 bases and J by 1 base, leaving 13 bases between them. The CDR3 consists of 16 residues.

This chain joins TRBV28 and TRBJ1-5; TRBD1 is a possible D gene (6 bases). Sequenced material: peripheral blood. This receptor was obtained from a woman aged 18-29 years with stable Graves' hyperthyroidism. The CDR3 is CASSFWAGVSNQPQHF. For the CDR3, the DNA is TGTGCCAGCAGTTTTTGGGCAGGGGTGAGCAATCAGCCCCAGCATTTT.